Each of the 17 T cell receptor beta chains below was sequenced from the same sample in a study of cytomegalovirus exposure and HLA in healthy donors. The data were produced by immunoSEQ multiplex PCR, yet TCRdb's version contains in-frame clones alone and is incomplete. The data contain approximately 120,000 clones, roughly 95% of them seen just once; the ten biggest clones take up 1.5% to 2%. The sequencing sample was made of PBMCs. These receptors came from a man younger than 30 in good health and CMV-seronegative.

The chain recombines TRBV2 with TRBJ2-7, with TRBD2 matching over 16 bases. The CDR3 has 18 residues. V lost 0 bases and J lost 2; bases outside the gene matches: 4. Germline V gene sequence: CDR1 SNHLY, CDR2 FYNNEI. CDR3 amino acids: CASSEAYGTSGRAYEQYF. The CDR3 DNA reads as TGTGCCAGCAGTGAAGCGTATGGGACTAGCGGGAGGGCCTACGAGCAGTACTTC.

The chain carries TRBV27 and TRBJ2-7; D unclear. CDR3 length equals 13 residues. Germline V gives CDR1 MNHEY, CDR2 SMNVEV (reference sequence). Trimming removed 5 bases at V and 0 bases at J, with 8 bases between. The CDR3 DNA reads TGTGCCAGCAGTGACTCCCTCTCCTACGAGCAGTACTTC. As protein: CASSDSLSYEQYF.

The rearrangement links TRBV18 to TRBJ1-5; possibly TRBD1 for D (5 bases). V gave up 4 bases and J gave up 4 bases, with 11 bases separating them. Germline assignment: CDR1 KGHSH and CDR2 LQKENI. The CDR3 runs 14 residues. The CDR3, as DNA: TGTGCCAGCTCACAGGGGATCGGTAATCAGCCCCAGCATTTT. Translating gives CASSQGIGNQPQHF.

The rearrangement uses TRBV7-3 and TRBJ1-4, with a tentative D call TRBD1 (5 bases). Trimming cost V 5 bases and J 7 bases, with 11 bases left between them. The germline V gene has CDR1 SGHTA and CDR2 FQGTGA. CDR3 length: 13 amino acids. The CDR3 DNA follows: TGTGCCAGCAGCCCGCAGACAGTTGAAAAACTGTTTTTT. This codes for CASSPQTVEKLFF.

The CDR3 nucleotides are TGTGCCAGCAGCCCGGGACAGGGGCTTTACTCTGGGGCCAACGTCCTGACTTTC. It translates to CASSPGQGLYSGANVLTF. The chain carries TRBV6-4 and TRBJ2-6, with TRBD1 matching 10 bases. This CDR3 spans 18 amino acids. The germline CDR1 and CDR2 sequences are MRHNA and SNTAGT. V shed 6 bases and J 0 bases; nucleotides not matched to a gene: 8.

The chain links TRBV19 to TRBJ1-5, with D perhaps TRBD1 (5 bases). The CDR3 is made up of 17 amino acids. Germline V gene sequence: CDR1 LNHDA, CDR2 SQIVND (reference sequence). Trimming pared 4 bases from V and 2 bases from J, leaving 18 bases between. CDR3 residues: CASSTPNRLGGNQPQHF. In nucleotides, the CDR3 is TGTGCCAGTAGTACGCCCAACAGGTTGGGTGGCAATCAGCCCCAGCATTTT.

The chain uses TRBV11-2 and TRBJ1-1, with 10 nucleotides matching TRBD1. The V gene end was trimmed by 7 bases and the J gene end by 5 bases; junction bases not matched to a gene: 4. The CDR3 is made up of 13 amino acids. Per germline, CDR1 SGHAT and CDR2 FQNNGV. The CDR3 DNA is TGTGCCAGCACCCGGACAGGGGGAACTGAAGCTTTCTTT. This codes for CASTRTGGTEAFF.

The rearrangement links TRBV7-2 to TRBJ2-1; TRBD1 matches 10 bases. The ends lost 3 bases at V and 7 bases at J; junction bases unmatched: 6. Per germline, CDR1 SGHTA and CDR2 FQGNSA. This CDR3 has 15 amino acids. DNA of the CDR3: TGTGCCAGCAGCTTGGACAGGGGGTGGTCGAATGAGCAGTTCTTC. Protein: CASSLDRGWSNEQFF.

The CDR3 is CAISPSGTLDEQYF. CDR3 coding DNA: TGTGCCATCAGCCCCTCCGGGACACTGGACGAGCAGTACTTC. The gene calls are TRBV10-3 and TRBJ2-7; D is possibly TRBD1 (6 bases). This CDR3 is 14 amino acids long. The germline V and J ends were trimmed by 6 bases and 5 bases, with 17 bases remaining between them. CDR1 and CDR2 from the germline V gene are ENHRY and SYGVKD.

The chain carries TRBV28 and TRBJ2-7; the match to TRBD1 covers 10 bases. Trimming removed 4 bases from V and 7 bases from J; junction bases left unmatched: 16. Germline lookup yields CDR1 MDHEN and CDR2 SYDVKM. This CDR3 has 17 amino acids. The CDR3 here is CASSSALDRGTLGEQYF. CDR3 DNA: TGTGCCAGCAGTTCCGCTTTGGACAGGGGGACCCTCGGGGAGCAGTACTTC. The full variable domain, with the rest looked up from reference TRBV28 and TRBJ2-7, is DVKVTQSSRYLVKRTGEKVFLECVQDMDHENMFWYRQDPGLGLRLIYFSYDVKMKEKGDIPEGYSVSREKKERFSLILESASTNQTSMYLCASSSALDRGTLGEQYFGPGTRLTVT.

The rearrangement joins TRBV7-2 to TRBJ2-2, with 8 bases matching TRBD1. The CDR3 has 16 amino acids. Germline CDR1 and CDR2: SGHTA and FQGNSA. V lost 5 bases to trimming and J lost 5 bases; unmatched junction nucleotides: 10. DNA of the CDR3: TGTGCCAGCAGCCCTGTAGGACAGGGTCGGACCGGGGAGCTGTTTTTT. Translation: CASSPVGQGRTGELFF. Using reference TRBV7-2 and TRBJ2-2 for the parts outside the CDR3, the full variable domain is GAGVSQSPSNKVTEKGKDVELRCDPISGHTALYWYRQSLGQGLEFLIYFQGNSAPDKSGLPSDRFSAERTGGSVSTLTIQRTQQEDSAVYLCASSPVGQGRTGELFFGEGSRLTVL.

The rearrangement uses TRBV6-1 and TRBJ2-3; D is possibly TRBD1 (5 bases). Per the germline V gene, CDR1 is MNHNS and CDR2 is SASEGT. V lost 6 bases and J 2 bases, leaving 9 bases between the germline ends. This CDR3 contains 13 residues. The DNA of the CDR3 is TGTGCCAGCAGGAAGGGGATCACAGATACGCAGTATTTT. Protein product: CASRKGITDTQYF.

The V gene is TRBV28, the J gene TRBJ1-1, with no clear D. V shed 9 bases and J shed 7 bases, with 12 bases lying between them. Germline V lookup: CDR1 MDHEN, CDR2 SYDVKM. CDR3 length: 11 residues. The CDR3 DNA reads TGTGCCAGTCGGGGTCCTGGTGAAGCTTTCTTT. Protein sequence: CASRGPGEAFF.

This rearrangement joins TRBV19 to TRBJ1-2; 8 bases line up with TRBD1. The CDR3 totals 14 residues. Germline V gene data show CDR1 as LNHDA and CDR2 as SQIVND (reference sequence). Trimming removed 3 bases from V and 5 bases from J; junction bases left unmatched: 5. CDR3 coding DNA: TGTGCCAGTAGTATTCGACAGGGGATATATGGCTACACCTTC. As protein: CASSIRQGIYGYTF.

This chain's CDR3 is CASSLGGLAGNEQFF. The CDR3, as DNA: TGCGCCAGCAGCCTAGGGGGCCTAGCGGGAAATGAGCAGTTCTTC. The chain links TRBV5-1 to TRBJ2-1, with 9 positions matching TRBD2. J lost 7 bases, V lost 4 bases, and 9 bases had no gene match. CDR1 and CDR2 from the germline V gene are SGHRS and YFSETQ. The CDR3 has 15 residues.

The chain combines TRBV11-2 with TRBJ2-5; tentative D call: TRBD1 (6 bases). V lost 5 bases, J lost 1 base, and 11 bases lay in between. Germline CDR1 is SGHAT and CDR2 is FQNNGV. CDR3 length: 14 amino acids. CDR3 region: CASSRGQLQETQYF. Written as DNA, the CDR3 is TGTGCCAGCAGCCGAGGACAGCTCCAAGAGACCCAGTACTTC.

The chain recombines TRBV6-6 with TRBJ2-7; 7 positions match TRBD2. Germline trimming cut 2 bases from V and 2 bases from J; bases unmatched to any gene: 3. The CDR3 covers 14 residues. Germline loops: CDR1 MNHNY, CDR2 SVGAGI (reference sequence). The CDR3 here is CASSYPGRPYEQYF. CDR3 DNA sequence: TGTGCCAGCAGTTACCCCGGGAGGCCCTACGAGCAGTACTTC.